The 10 T cell receptor beta chains below all came from one sample that was sequenced in a study of shared clonotypes between healthy human individuals. TCRdb keeps only in-frame clones here, not all; method: immunoSEQ multiplex PCR. The sample includes under 2,500,000 clones, more than 90% of them seen just once. Sequencing was performed on naive CD4+ T cells sorted from blood. Sample subset: CD45RA+ positively selected. The receptors were gathered from a man aged 18 to 30 in good health.

The chain carries TRBV29-1 and TRBJ1-1; D remains unclear. Per the germline V gene, CDR1 is SQVTM and CDR2 is ANQGSEA. The germline V and J ends were trimmed by 7 bases and 8 bases, with 11 bases remaining between them. The CDR3 is 10 amino acids. The CDR3 bases are TGCAGCGCCGGAAACTTGGAAGCTTTCTTT. It yields the protein CSAGNLEAFF.

The V call is TRBV6-5, the J call TRBJ2-5; 8 nucleotides align to TRBD1. CDR1 MNHEY and CDR2 SVGAGI come from the germline V gene. The CDR3 loop spans 15 amino acids. V shed 0 bases, J shed 5 bases, and the junction held 5 bases outside the gene matches. CDR3 amino acids: CASSYSPTGGETQYF. In DNA, the CDR3 is TGTGCCAGCAGTTACTCGCCTACAGGGGGGGAGACCCAGTACTTC.

This chain joins TRBV4-3 and TRBJ2-7; a weak D match, TRBD2 (5 bases). Trimming left V 3 bases short and J 10 bases short, with 16 bases between. Germline values: CDR1 LGHNA, CDR2 YSLEER. The CDR3 length is 13 residues. The CDR3 region has the DNA TGCGCCAGCAGCCAGAAGCCCAGGAGGTTTCAGTACTTC. Translated: CASSQKPRRFQYF.

The chain carries TRBV6-6 and TRBJ1-1; 7 bases line up with TRBD1. The CDR3 spans 15 residues. The V gene's germline CDR1 is MNHNY and CDR2 SVGAGI (reference sequence). The J segment lost 0 bases and the V segment lost 5 bases, leaving 6 bases of the junction unmatched. CDR3 in amino acids: CASSNRGPVNTEAFF. Written as DNA, the CDR3 is TGTGCCAGCAGTAACAGGGGTCCCGTGAACACTGAAGCTTTCTTT.

J is TRBJ1-4 and V is TRBV2; possibly TRBD1 for D (5 bases). V was clipped by 3 bases and J by 4 bases, with 18 bases between them. Germline values: CDR1 SNHLY, CDR2 FYNNEI. The CDR3 totals 17 residues. The CDR3 bases are TGTGCCAGCAGTGAGGGGCAGCTCCAATTTAGTAATGAAAAACTGTTTTTT. Encoded protein: CASSEGQLQFSNEKLFF.

The CDR3 coding sequence is TGCAGCGTTGGACTAGCGGGAGACCTACAAGAGACCCAGTACTTC. It codes for CSVGLAGDLQETQYF. This sequence joins TRBV29-1 and TRBJ2-5; TRBD2 agrees at 12 bases. From germline, CDR1 is SQVTM and CDR2 ANQGSEA. The CDR3 covers 15 residues. J lost 2 bases, V lost 4 bases, and 5 bases had no gene match. Full variable domain (rest looked up from reference TRBV29-1 and TRBJ2-5): SAVISQKPSRDICQRGTSLTIQCQVDSQVTMMFWYRQQPGQSLTLIATANQGSEATYESGFVIDKFPISRPNLTFSTLTVSNMSPEDSSIYLCSVGLAGDLQETQYFGPGTRLLVL.

This chain uses TRBV5-1 with TRBJ1-6, with D possibly TRBD1 on 5 matching bases. The germline V gene encodes CDR1 SGHRS and CDR2 YFSETQ. Trimming took 3 bases from V and 8 from J, leaving 12 bases between them. The CDR3 covers 14 residues. This chain's CDR3 is CASSSGQKDSPLHF. The CDR3 DNA reads as TGCGCCAGCAGCTCCGGACAAAAGGATTCACCCCTCCACTTT.

J is TRBJ1-2 and V is TRBV2; D is uncertain. CDR3 size: 13 residues. The germline gives CDR1 SNHLY, CDR2 FYNNEI. V dropped 6 bases and J dropped 4 bases, with 12 bases sitting between them. The CDR3 DNA reads TGTGCCAGCAGCCAACAACAAGCCTATGGCTACACCTTC. Protein sequence: CASSQQQAYGYTF.

V usage is TRBV6-4 and J usage is TRBJ2-2, with no clear D. Germline CDR1 is MRHNA and CDR2 is SNTAGT. The CDR3 is 14 amino acids. The V gene lost 0 bases and the J gene lost 4 bases, with 6 bases spanning the gap. CDR3 region: CASSDSWLTGELFF. As DNA, the CDR3 is TGTGCCAGCAGTGACTCGTGGCTCACCGGGGAGCTGTTTTTT.

The CDR3 coding sequence is TGTGCCAGCAGTTTACCGTTGACGGGAAACACCATATATTTT. Residues: CASSLPLTGNTIYF. The gene calls are TRBV28 and TRBJ1-3; D remains ambiguous. The CDR3 is 14 amino acids. The V end was cut by 2 bases, the J end by 4 bases, with 9 bases between. Per germline, CDR1 MDHEN and CDR2 SYDVKM.